This T cell receptor beta chain was captured by sequencing in a study of beta chain features in type 1 diabetes. Expressed TCRB transcripts were sequenced because the isolated RNA had all been reverse transcribed beforehand. Here immunoSEQ multiplex PCR was the method, and the copy in TCRdb shows in-frame clones only, minus some. This sample has hundreds of thousands of clones; about a tenth occur once, and the top ten carry around 0.017%. The germline gives CDR1 LNHDA, CDR2 SQIVND (reference sequence). The CDR3 covers 11 residues. Overall study findings and caveats: Resolution of whether HLA type affects TCRB rearrangement was not achieved here. All four CD4+ subsets of Type 1 diabetes patients contained TCRB CDR3s that were moderately but significantly shorter.

This clone was observed a few times. Its matching antigen is unknown. V gene TRBV19 combines with J gene TRBJ2-1, with D tentatively TRBD2 (6 bases). The TCR comes from a man aged 30 to 39 with type 1 diabetes. Sequencing was done on a sample of naive CD4+ T cells from blood. The CDR3 nucleotides read TGTGTCCTCCAGGGAGGCGATGAGCAGTTCTTC. Protein sequence: CVLQGGDEQFF.